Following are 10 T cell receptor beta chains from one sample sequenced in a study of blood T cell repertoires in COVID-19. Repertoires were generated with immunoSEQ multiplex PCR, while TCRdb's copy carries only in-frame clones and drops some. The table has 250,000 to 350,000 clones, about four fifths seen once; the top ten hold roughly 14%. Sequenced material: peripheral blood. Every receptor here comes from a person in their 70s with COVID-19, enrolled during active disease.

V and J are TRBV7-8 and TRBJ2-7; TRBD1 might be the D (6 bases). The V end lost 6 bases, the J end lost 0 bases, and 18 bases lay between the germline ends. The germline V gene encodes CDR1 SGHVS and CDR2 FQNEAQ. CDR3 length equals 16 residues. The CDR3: CASSWARDTLSYEQYF. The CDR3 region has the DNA TGTGCCAGCAGTTGGGCCCGGGACACCCTCTCCTACGAGCAGTACTTC.

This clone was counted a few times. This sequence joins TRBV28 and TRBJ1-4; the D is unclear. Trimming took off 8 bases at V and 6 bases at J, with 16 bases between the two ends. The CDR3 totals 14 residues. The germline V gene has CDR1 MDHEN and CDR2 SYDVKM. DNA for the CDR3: TGTGCCAGCCGAGGCTCAACGAGCTATGAAAAACTGTTTTTT. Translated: CASRGSTSYEKLFF.

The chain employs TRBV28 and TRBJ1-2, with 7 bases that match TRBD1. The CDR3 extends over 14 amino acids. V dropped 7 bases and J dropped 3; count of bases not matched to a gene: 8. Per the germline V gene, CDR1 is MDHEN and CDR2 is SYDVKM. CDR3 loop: CASTAAGTDYGYTF. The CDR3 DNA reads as TGTGCCAGCACAGCTGCCGGGACAGACTATGGCTACACCTTC.

CDR3 sequence: CASTGYRDYGYTF. CDR3 coding DNA: TGCGCCAGCACGGGTTACAGGGACTATGGCTACACCTTC. The chain recombines TRBV10-1 with TRBJ1-2; tentatively, D is TRBD1 (6 bases). The CDR3 has 13 amino acids. The germline V gene has CDR1 WNHNN and CDR2 SYGVQD (reference sequence). The germline V and J ends were trimmed by 7 bases and 3 bases, with 12 bases remaining between them.

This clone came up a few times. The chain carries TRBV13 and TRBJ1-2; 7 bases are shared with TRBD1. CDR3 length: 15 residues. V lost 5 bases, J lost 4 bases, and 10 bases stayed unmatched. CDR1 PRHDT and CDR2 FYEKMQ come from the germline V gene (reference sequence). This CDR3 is CASSPWTGRGYGYTF. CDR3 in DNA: TGTGCCAGCAGCCCTTGGACAGGTCGGGGCTATGGCTACACCTTC.

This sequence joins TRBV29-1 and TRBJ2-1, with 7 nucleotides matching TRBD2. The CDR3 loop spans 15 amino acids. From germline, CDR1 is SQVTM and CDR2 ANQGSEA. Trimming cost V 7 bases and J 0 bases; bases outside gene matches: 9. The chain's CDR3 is CSGETSRSSYNEQFF. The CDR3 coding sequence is TGCAGCGGGGAGACTAGCCGAAGCTCCTACAATGAGCAGTTCTTC.

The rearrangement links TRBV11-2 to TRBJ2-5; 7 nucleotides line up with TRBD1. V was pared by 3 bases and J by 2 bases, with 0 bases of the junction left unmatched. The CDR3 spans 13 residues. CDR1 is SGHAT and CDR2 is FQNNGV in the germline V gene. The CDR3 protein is CASSFRGQETQYF. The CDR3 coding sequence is TGTGCCAGCAGCTTCAGGGGGCAAGAGACCCAGTACTTC.

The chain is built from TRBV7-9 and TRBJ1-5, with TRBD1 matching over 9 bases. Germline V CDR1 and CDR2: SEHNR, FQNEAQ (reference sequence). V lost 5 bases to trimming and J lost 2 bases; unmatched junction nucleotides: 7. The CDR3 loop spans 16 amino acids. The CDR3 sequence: CASSTWTGVGNQPQHF. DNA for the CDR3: TGTGCCAGCAGCACTTGGACAGGGGTGGGCAATCAGCCCCAGCATTTT.

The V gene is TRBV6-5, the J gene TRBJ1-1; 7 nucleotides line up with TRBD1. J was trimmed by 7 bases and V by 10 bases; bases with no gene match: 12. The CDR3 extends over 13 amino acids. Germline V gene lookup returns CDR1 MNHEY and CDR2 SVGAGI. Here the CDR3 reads CATCRQGVSEAFF. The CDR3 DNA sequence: TGTGCCACTTGCAGACAGGGTGTAAGTGAAGCTTTCTTT.

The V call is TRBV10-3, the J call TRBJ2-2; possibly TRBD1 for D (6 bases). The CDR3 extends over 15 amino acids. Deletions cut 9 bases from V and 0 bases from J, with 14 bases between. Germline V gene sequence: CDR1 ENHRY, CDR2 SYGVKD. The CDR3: CAITKGQTNTGELFF. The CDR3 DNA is TGTGCCATAACGAAGGGACAAACGAACACCGGGGAGCTGTTTTTT.